This T cell receptor beta chain was retrieved from a study of read filtering for tumor transcriptome and immune sequencing. The wider study: Patients were 16 to 20 male and about 15 female, mean age 65.9 years, range about 47 to 85. After DNase treatment, RNA was made into whole-transcriptome libraries. Study findings and constraints: RNA-seq captured clonotypes less deeply and reliably than IR-seq.

Points on this clonotype: Its matching antigen is unknown.

The library was built from around 380 ng RNA with molecular barcoded adaptors for alpha/delta and beta/gamma chains. TCRdb called the reads again in MiXCR, with one record for every CDR3 protein. The sample lists roughly 93,000 distinct CDR3 sequences; under 25% were seen once. Germline values: CDR1 SQVTM, CDR2 ANQGSEA. Deletions cut 7 bases from V and 3 bases from J, with 12 bases between. The CDR3 spans 12 residues. The sequencing input was a population of CD138-negative cells sorted from bone marrow. The V and J genes are TRBV29-1 and TRBJ1-1, with D hard to call. The sequence was collected from a donor aged 40 or over with multiple myeloma. The CDR3 protein is CSASDRYTEAFF. CDR3 DNA sequence: TGCAGCGCATCGGACCGCTACACTGAAGCTTTCTTT.